A single sample is the source of the 13 T cell receptor beta chains below, sequenced in a study of blood T cell repertoires in COVID-19 (TCRdb year 2020). Library preparation was by the immunoSEQ multiplex PCR assay. The table comes from immuneACCESS by way of TCRdb, which keeps in-frame sequences with V and J called. Part of the clones is missing from these tables; in studies checked, under half for an unresolved V gene and the rest for unknown reasons. Within this sample are around 230,000 clones, with about 86% of them counted one time only. Around 8.7% of the sample belongs to the ten largest clones. The sequenced sample consisted of peripheral blood. Receptor source: a woman in her fifties or sixties with acute or convalescent COVID-19.

The chain couples TRBV2 to TRBJ1-5; weak D call: TRBD1 (5 bases). CDR3 length equals 15 residues. Germline CDR1 SNHLY, CDR2 FYNNEI. Trimming left V 3 bases short and J 2 bases short, with 11 bases between. The CDR3 loop is CASSDSGKGNQPQHF. The CDR3 region has the DNA TGTGCCAGCAGTGATTCAGGGAAGGGCAATCAGCCCCAGCATTTT.

This clone was seen many times. This chain joins TRBV19 and TRBJ2-2, with unresolved D. Trimming removed 8 bases at V and 2 bases at J, with 18 bases between. Germline-derived CDR1 and CDR2 are LNHDA and SQIVND (reference sequence). The CDR3 sequence is 16 residues long. The CDR3 DNA sequence: TGTGCCAGTGATAACGCCCGCGAGGTCAACACCGGGGAGCTGTTTTTT. Its translation: CASDNAREVNTGELFF. Filled out from reference TRBV19 and TRBJ2-2, the complete variable domain reads DGGITQSPKYLFRKEGQNVTLSCEQNLNHDAMYWYRQDPGQGLRLIYYSQIVNDFQKGDIAEGYSVSREKKESFPLTVTSAQKNPTAFYLCASDNAREVNTGELFFGEGSRLTVL.

The V and J genes are TRBV9 and TRBJ2-7, with 8 positions matching TRBD2. The V gene's germline CDR1 is SGDLS and CDR2 YYNGEE. This CDR3 is built from 14 residues. Losses at the gene ends were 3 bases for V and 5 bases for J; bases not matched to a gene: 7. Here the CDR3 DNA reads TGTGCCAGCAGCGGCGAGACTAGCGCGGACGAGCAGTACTTC. Translating gives CASSGETSADEQYF.

This chain uses TRBV5-6 with TRBJ1-4, with unresolved D. CDR1 SGHDT and CDR2 YYEEEE come from the germline V gene. Trimming took 0 bases from V and 8 from J, leaving 11 bases between them. This CDR3 is 14 amino acids long. CDR3 in DNA: TGTGCCAGCAGCTTGGGCCGCTTCGGGGAAAAACTGTTTTTT. It encodes CASSLGRFGEKLFF.

The count of this clone is one. This chain connects TRBV18 to TRBJ2-2, with D uncertain. Per germline, CDR1 KGHSH and CDR2 LQKENI. CDR3 length: 12 amino acids. V shed 7 bases and J shed 1 base, with 4 bases lying between them. The CDR3 sequence: CASYKNTGELFF. Written as DNA, the CDR3 is TGTGCCAGCTACAAGAACACCGGGGAGCTGTTTTTT.

The chain has TRBV5-1 and TRBJ2-3, with 12 bases that match TRBD2. Germline CDR1 SGHRS, CDR2 YFSETQ. This CDR3 is 20 amino acids long. The junction had 13 bases not matched to a gene; V was cut back by 0 bases and J by 2 bases. The CDR3 sequence is CASSLGTSGRPSSDTDTQYF. The CDR3 nucleotides read TGCGCCAGCAGCTTGGGAACTAGCGGGAGGCCCAGCAGTGACACAGATACGCAGTATTTT.

J is TRBJ2-7 and V is TRBV19; 9 bases are a match to TRBD2. This CDR3 has 16 residues. Germline CDR1 and CDR2: LNHDA and SQIVND (reference sequence). The V and J ends lost 5 bases and 4 bases, in that order; junction bases with no gene match: 12. DNA for the CDR3: TGTGCCAGTAGTCCAGTCGCGGGACTAGCAGAATACGAGCAGTACTTC. It translates to CASSPVAGLAEYEQYF.

The V and J genes are TRBV24-1 and TRBJ1-2, with 8 positions matching TRBD1. Trimming took 4 bases from V and 1 from J; bases not matched to a gene: 16. Germline V gives CDR1 KGHDR, CDR2 SFDVKD. There are 19 residues in the CDR3. CDR3 amino acids: CATSENAGGPLANNYGYTF. As DNA, the CDR3 is TGTGCCACCAGTGAAAACGCAGGGGGCCCCCTCGCAAATAACTATGGCTACACCTTC.

J is TRBJ2-1 and V is TRBV9, with TRBD2 identical over 12 bases. V was clipped by 1 base and J by 7 bases; unmatched bases: 6. This CDR3 is built from 16 residues. Looked up from germline, CDR1 is SGDLS and CDR2 is YYNGEE. Here the CDR3 DNA reads TGTGCCAGCAGCGTATCTCCTCTAGCGGGAGGGAATGAGCAGTTCTTC. Protein: CASSVSPLAGGNEQFF. Filled out from reference TRBV9 and TRBJ2-1, the complete variable domain reads DSGVTQTPKHLITATGQRVTLRCSPRSGDLSVYWYQQSLDQGLQFLIQYYNGEERAKGNILERFSAQQFPDLHSELNLSSLELGDSALYFCASSVSPLAGGNEQFFGPGTRLTVL.

The chain is built from TRBV6-5 and TRBJ1-6; tentative D call: TRBD1 (5 bases). The CDR3 sequence is 14 residues long. The germline gives CDR1 MNHEY, CDR2 SVGAGI. V dropped 8 bases and J dropped 7 bases, with 15 bases sitting between them. CDR3 protein: CASAREGWNSPLHF. Here the CDR3 DNA reads TGTGCCAGCGCCAGGGAGGGGTGGAATTCACCCCTCCACTTT.

The chain links TRBV28 to TRBJ2-7, with D maybe TRBD2 (5 bases). Trimming took off 4 bases at V and 1 base at J, with 20 bases between the two ends. The CDR3 spans 17 residues. Germline-derived CDR1 and CDR2 are MDHEN and SYDVKM. In DNA form, the CDR3 reads TGTGCCAGCAGTTCCCGATCCCGGACTGTTAAATCCTACGAGCAGTACTTC. Its protein is CASSSRSRTVKSYEQYF.

The gene calls are TRBV19 and TRBJ2-7; TRBD2 might be the D (7 bases). The CDR3 has 20 amino acids. Deletions cut 9 bases from V and 4 bases from J, with 37 bases between. The germline gives CDR1 LNHDA, CDR2 SQIVND (reference sequence). The CDR3 coding sequence is TGTGCCAGAGGGGGATTGCGGGAGATTTTTAGGAATCCCTTTGAGTACGAGCAGTACTTC. The encoded protein is CARGGLREIFRNPFEYEQYF.

The chain couples TRBV7-9 to TRBJ2-5; weak D call: TRBD2 (5 bases). CDR1 is SEHNR and CDR2 is FQNEAQ in the germline V gene (reference sequence). The germline V and J ends were trimmed by 3 bases and 1 base, with 6 bases remaining between them. The CDR3 runs to 13 residues. Here the CDR3 DNA reads TGTGCCAGCAGCTTGGGAGCCCAAGAGACCCAGTACTTC. Translation: CASSLGAQETQYF.